This T cell receptor beta chain was sequenced for a study of T cells expressing NK-cell markers. Study-wide results and caveats: HCMV specificity was not established for the expanded NKG2C+ T cell clones.

Using the 5' RACE reads, TCRdb records one entry per CDR3 protein without DNA. The sample totals hundreds of thousands of distinct CDR3 sequences. On this clonotype: What it binds is unknown.

The CDR3 is 15 residues long. Germline CDR1 reads LGHNA; CDR2 reads YNFKEQ. Specimen: blood T cells: a sorted CD56 or NKG2C T cell subset, CD4+ or CD8+ T cells, or bulk PBMC T cells (not recorded which). V gene TRBV4-2 combines with J gene TRBJ2-7; the D call of TRBD2 rests on TCRdb alone, since no DNA is present to check it. This TCR was sampled from a man aged 18-70 years in good health. CDR3 amino acids: CASSGSGGLLYEQYF.